This T cell receptor beta chain was captured by sequencing in a study of CD8+ T cells in alopecia areata. The overall study: Patients given treatment had severity scored by the percentage of scalp area affected.

Once RNA had been extracted, it was reverse transcribed into cDNA to act as the sequencing template. Sequencing used immunoSEQ multiplex PCR; TCRdb keeps in-frame clones, though not all of them. This table holds roughly 98,000 clones, 50% to 75% found once. The V gene's germline CDR1 is SGHKS and CDR2 YYEKEE (reference sequence). The J segment lost 3 bases and the V segment lost 4 bases, leaving 9 bases of the junction unmatched. CDR3 length: 15 residues. Specified treatment: oral pan-JAK inhibitor, 5-10 mg twice daily. This clone was seen a handful of times. The sample here was CD8+ T cells sorted from blood, taken at week 4, from a patient treated with tofacitinib. This chain uses TRBV5-5 with TRBJ1-2; 7 bases line up with TRBD1. The source of this sequence is a human donor with alopecia areata. The CDR3 DNA sequence: TGTGCCAGCAGCCCAAGCCACACAGGGGACTATGGCTACACCTTC. Its protein is CASSPSHTGDYGYTF.